What follows are 19 T cell receptor beta chains derived from one specimen sequenced in a study of CD8 T cells in ankylosing spondylitis. Using its own MiXCR run on the 5' RACE reads, TCRdb lists one record per CDR3 protein. The top ten clones hold 0.85% to 1.3% of a sample with around 430,000 distinct CDR3 sequences, more than 15% of them seen once. Study conclusions and caveats: Several highly homologous variants made up a TCR beta motif that seemed to typify ankylosing spondylitis blood.

These receptors' antigens are unknown. The sequenced material came from blood, either unsorted or a sorted T cell fraction (not recorded which). These receptors were taken from a male donor with ankylosing spondylitis.

V gene TRBV20-1 combines with J gene TRBJ2-3, with no clear D. Deletions cut 3 bases from V and 5 bases from J, with 21 bases between. Per germline, CDR1 DFQATT and CDR2 SNEGSKA (reference sequence). The CDR3 has 16 amino acids. In nucleotides, the CDR3 is TGCAGTGCTAGCCCTCAGGAACTTATCCGGTTAGATACGCAGTATTTT. Its translation is CSASPQELIRLDTQYF.

This clonotype occurred a few times. The rearrangement uses TRBV5-1 and TRBJ2-5; a possible D gene is TRBD1 (5 bases). Germline CDR1 SGHRS, CDR2 YFSETQ. With 2 bases removed from V and 5 bases from J, the gap between germline ends came to 10 bases. This CDR3 is built from 13 residues. CDR3 amino acids: CASSFAPGETQYF. As DNA, the CDR3 is TGCGCCAGCAGCTTTGCCCCAGGGGAGACCCAGTACTTC.

A few counts support this clonotype. The chain uses TRBV5-1 and TRBJ2-1; the match to TRBD1 covers 9 bases. V lost 3 bases to trimming and J lost 6 bases; unmatched junction nucleotides: 7. This CDR3 has 15 residues. The V gene's germline CDR1 is SGHRS and CDR2 YFSETQ. CDR3 nucleotide sequence: TGCGCCAGCAGCTATTCGGGACAGGGTTCCAATGAGCAGTTCTTC. Encoded protein: CASSYSGQGSNEQFF. Drawing the rest from reference TRBV5-1 and TRBJ2-1, the complete variable domain is KAGVTQTPRYLIKTRGQQVTLSCSPISGHRSVSWYQQTPGQGLQFLFEYFSETQRNKGNFPGRFSGRQFSNSRSEMNVSTLELGDSALYLCASSYSGQGSNEQFFGPGTRLTVL.

A few counts support this clonotype. This sequence joins TRBV5-1 and TRBJ2-1, with D maybe TRBD2 (6 bases). There are 14 residues in the CDR3. With 3 bases removed from V and 7 bases from J, the gap between germline ends came to 14 bases. CDR1 SGHRS and CDR2 YFSETQ come from the germline V gene. The CDR3 protein is CASSSPRGGNEQFF. The CDR3 DNA reads as TGCGCCAGCAGCTCTCCCCGGGGAGGTAATGAGCAGTTCTTC.

This clonotype turned up a few times. This sequence joins TRBV5-1 and TRBJ1-1, with D possibly matching TRBD1 (6 bases). This CDR3 comprises 14 residues. Germline lookup yields CDR1 SGHRS and CDR2 YFSETQ. Trimming removed 2 bases at V and 7 bases at J, with 15 bases between. The CDR3 region has the DNA TGCGCCAGCAGCTTACGGGACACCTCCCTTGAAGCTTTCTTT. Amino acid sequence: CASSLRDTSLEAFF.

In this sample, this clonotype turned up many times. The chain recombines TRBV5-5 with TRBJ2-1; TRBD2 matches at 10 bases. Unmatched junction bases numbered 4, after V lost 5 bases and J lost 2 bases. The length of the CDR3 is 15 residues. The germline gives CDR1 SGHKS, CDR2 YYEKEE (reference sequence). The CDR3, as DNA: TGTGCCAGCAGTCTAACTAGCGGGGCCTACAATGAGCAGTTCTTC. This translates into CASSLTSGAYNEQFF.

This clonotype was observed many times. This chain links TRBV11-2 with TRBJ2-2; 11 nucleotides match TRBD2. The length of the CDR3 is 14 residues. V lost 6 bases and J lost 6; bases outside the gene matches: 3. Per the germline V gene, CDR1 is SGHAT and CDR2 is FQNNGV. CDR3 sequence (DNA): TGTGCCAGCAGAGCACTAGCGGGAGCCGGGGAGCTGTTTTTT. This gives the protein CASRALAGAGELFF.

Only a few counts were recorded for this clonotype. The rearrangement uses TRBV20-1 and TRBJ2-7; the match to TRBD1 covers 7 bases. The CDR3 covers 16 residues. V gave up 0 bases and J gave up 0 bases; unmatched junction bases: 8. Germline CDR1 is DFQATT and CDR2 is SNEGSKA (reference sequence). CDR3 nucleotide sequence: TGCAGTGCTAGAGATCCAGCCAGGGGGACCTCCTACGAGCAGTACTTC. Residues: CSARDPARGTSYEQYF.

This clonotype was observed at least ten times. The rearrangement links TRBV5-1 to TRBJ1-2; D unclear. This CDR3 region has 14 residues. Trimming left V 5 bases short and J 2 bases short, with 13 bases between. Looked up from germline, CDR1 is SGHRS and CDR2 is YFSETQ. CDR3 sequence reads: CASSIIPTNYGYTF. CDR3 coding DNA: TGCGCCAGCAGTATTATTCCGACAAACTATGGCTACACCTTC.

There are a few counts of this clonotype. This chain connects TRBV7-2 to TRBJ2-7, with 8 bases matching TRBD1. CDR1 is SGHTA and CDR2 is FQGNSA in the germline V gene. Trimming at V came to 3 bases and at J to 4 bases, leaving 8 bases not matched to a gene. CDR3 length: 15 residues. The CDR3 region is CASSFTPGQDYEQYF. The DNA of the CDR3 is TGTGCCAGCAGCTTTACTCCGGGACAGGATTACGAGCAGTACTTC.

The chain joins TRBV7-9 to TRBJ2-1; D possibly uses TRBD1 or TRBD2 (5 bases each). Germline lookup yields CDR1 SEHNR and CDR2 FQNEAQ (reference sequence). The CDR3 length is 13 residues. Deletions cut 5 bases from V and 7 bases from J, with 12 bases between. The CDR3 DNA is TGTGCCAGCAGCCGATCCAGGGAGAATGAGCAGTTCTTC. Translating gives CASSRSRENEQFF.

This clonotype was counted many times. This chain joins TRBV7-2 and TRBJ2-2; D may be TRBD1 (5 bases). The CDR3 has 15 amino acids. The ends were cut back, 2 bases at V and 3 bases at J, with 10 bases in the middle. Per germline, CDR1 SGHTA and CDR2 FQGNSA. CDR3 loop: CASSLSQVDTGELFF. The CDR3 nucleotides are TGTGCCAGCAGCTTATCACAGGTCGACACCGGGGAGCTGTTTTTT.

V is TRBV6-1 and J is TRBJ2-1, with 7 bases fitting TRBD1. Per germline, CDR1 MNHNS and CDR2 SASEGT. Unmatched junction bases numbered 10, after V lost 6 bases and J lost 5 bases. This CDR3 is built from 15 residues. CDR3 amino acids: CASSGTAVGNNEQFF. DNA for the CDR3: TGTGCCAGCAGCGGGACAGCGGTGGGCAACAATGAGCAGTTCTTC.

This clonotype occurred a few times. V gene TRBV20-1 combines with J gene TRBJ2-1, with D unresolved. From germline, CDR1 is DFQATT and CDR2 SNEGSKA (reference sequence). Trimming shortened V by 0 bases and J by 0 bases, and 12 bases separated the two germline ends. CDR3 length equals 16 residues. Written as DNA, the CDR3 is TGCAGTGCTAGAGAACTACCCCGAAGCTCCTACAATGAGCAGTTCTTC. This codes for CSARELPRSSYNEQFF.

This clonotype was seen only a few times. The chain joins TRBV5-1 to TRBJ2-1; a possible D gene is TRBD2 (6 bases). Deletions cut 0 bases from V and 7 bases from J, with 17 bases between. This CDR3 has 16 amino acids. From germline, CDR1 is SGHRS and CDR2 YFSETQ. The CDR3 coding sequence is TGCGCCAGCAGCTTGGTGGCGGCAGGGAGGTTTAATGAGCAGTTCTTC. Its translation: CASSLVAAGRFNEQFF.

The chain employs TRBV5-6 and TRBJ1-2; D remains unclear. V was pared by 4 bases and J by 4 bases, with 26 bases between. Germline loops: CDR1 SGHDT, CDR2 YYEEEE. The CDR3 contains 18 residues. This CDR3 is CASSLFTRQDRSPYGYTF. CDR3 bases: TGTGCCAGCAGCCTATTTACCCGGCAGGACCGCAGCCCCTATGGCTACACCTTC. Full variable domain (remainder filled in from reference TRBV5-6 and TRBJ1-2): DAGVTQSPTHLIKTRGQQVTLRCSPKSGHDTVSWYQQALGQGPQFIFQYYEEEERQRGNFPDRFSGHQFPNYSSELNVNALLLGDSALYLCASSLFTRQDRSPYGYTFGSGTRLTVV.

The rearrangement links TRBV27 to TRBJ1-5, with D possibly matching TRBD1 (5 bases). Trimming left V 5 bases short and J 4 bases short, with 12 bases between. The CDR3 totals 14 residues. Germline loops: CDR1 MNHEY, CDR2 SMNVEV (reference sequence). The CDR3 nucleotides read TGTGCCAGCAGTGCCAAGACAGTAAATCAGCCCCAGCATTTT. Translating it yields CASSAKTVNQPQHF.

This rearrangement joins TRBV20-1 to TRBJ2-1, with TRBD2 matching over 12 bases. Germline V gives CDR1 DFQATT, CDR2 SNEGSKA (reference sequence). V lost 7 bases to trimming and J lost 3 bases; unmatched junction nucleotides: 10. The CDR3 has 16 amino acids. CDR3 nucleotides: TGCAGTGGTCGCCTAGCGGGAGGGAGGGGCTACAATGAGCAGTTCTTC. Amino acids: CSGRLAGGRGYNEQFF.

This clonotype was found many times. The chain is built from TRBV6-5 and TRBJ1-5; D is unresolved. V lost 0 bases to trimming and J lost 4 bases, with 7 bases between them. CDR3 size: 14 residues. CDR1 is MNHEY, CDR2 SVGAGI, per germline. This CDR3 reads CASSYSSQNQPQHF. CDR3 DNA: TGTGCCAGCAGTTACTCGAGCCAGAATCAGCCCCAGCATTTT.